This is a list of T cell receptor beta chains from one sample in a study of cytomegalovirus exposure and HLA in healthy donors. Clones were sequenced by immunoSEQ multiplex PCR, and TCRdb holds only the in-frame ones, with some missing. Here the sample spans under 200,000 clones, 79% being singletons. The material sequenced was PBMCs. These TCRs come from a middle-aged woman in good health and CMV-seronegative. The CDR3 runs from the conserved cysteine through the conserved F or W. The D gene is left open where the match is weak. Size is stated for part of the rows, as once, few or many counts, or as a class when the clone is expanded.

clone size: few
J gene: TRBJ2-2
D gene: TRBD2
V gene: TRBV5-6
CDR3 protein: CASSHGRVTGELFF
CDR3 DNA: TGTGCCAGCAGCCACGGGAGGGTCACCGGGGAGCTGTTTTTT

clone size: .
J gene: TRBJ1-1
D gene: .
V gene: TRBV7-2
CDR3 protein: CASSRPEDTEAFF
CDR3 DNA: TGTGCCAGCAGCCGTCCGGAGGACACTGAAGCTTTCTTT

clone size: .
J gene: TRBJ2-7
D gene: .
V gene: TRBV7-2
CDR3 protein: CASSLAGQGVYEQYF
CDR3 DNA: TGTGCCAGCAGCCTAGCGGGACAGGGAGTCTACGAGCAGTACTTC

clone size: .
J gene: TRBJ2-3
D gene: .
V gene: TRBV13
CDR3 protein: CASSLLRGRFGTQYF
CDR3 DNA: TGTGCCAGCAGCCTTTTGCGGGGGCGATTTGGTACGCAGTATTTT

clone size: .
J gene: TRBJ1-2
D gene: .
V gene: TRBV12-5
CDR3 protein: CASGLGGSYGYTF
CDR3 DNA: TGTGCTAGTGGTTTAGGGGGTTCCTATGGCTACACCTTC

clone size: few
J gene: TRBJ2-2
D gene: .
V gene: TRBV6-6
CDR3 protein: CASSYNGANTGELFF
CDR3 DNA: TGTGCCAGCAGTTACAACGGGGCGAACACCGGGGAGCTGTTTTTT

clone size: .
J gene: TRBJ2-7
D gene: .
V gene: TRBV27
CDR3 protein: CASSLQGSPYEQYF
CDR3 DNA: TGTGCCAGCAGTCTACAGGGCTCCCCCTACGAGCAGTACTTC

clone size: .
J gene: TRBJ2-7
D gene: .
V gene: TRBV5-1
CDR3 protein: CASSLDRYEQYF
CDR3 DNA: TGCGCCAGCAGCCTAGACAGATACGAGCAGTACTTC

clone size: .
J gene: TRBJ2-5
D gene: TRBD2
V gene: TRBV27
CDR3 protein: CASSVGAGSGETQYF
CDR3 DNA: TGTGCCAGCAGTGTGGGAGCGGGAAGTGGGGAGACCCAGTACTTC

clone size: .
J gene: TRBJ2-7
D gene: TRBD1
V gene: TRBV5-5
CDR3 protein: CASTGQGIYEQYF
CDR3 DNA: TGTGCCAGCACGGGACAGGGAATTTACGAGCAGTACTTC

clone size: .
J gene: TRBJ2-1
D gene: .
V gene: TRBV25-1
CDR3 protein: CASSEARHYRDNEQFF
CDR3 DNA: TGTGCCAGCAGTGAAGCACGACATTACAGGGACAATGAGCAGTTCTTC